Reported below is one T cell receptor (beta chain). In the authors' workflow: By means of reference gene primer amplification, nucleated cell counts were estimated. Some clones are missing from TCRdb's copy, which holds only in-frame ones; the method was immunoSEQ multiplex PCR. That table gives V, J and clone size, and the DNA gave D and trimming. The sample contains 200,000 to 250,000 clones, 84% of which appear only once. The CDR3 spans 12 residues. Trimming removed 4 bases at V and 7 bases at J, with 10 bases between. Germline V lookup: CDR1 LNHDA, CDR2 SQIVND (reference sequence). Participant ages covered about 18 to 89 years across some 25 US areas. Assignment of participants to cohorts was predicated upon participant-reported clinical history. This specimen belongs to a study of blood T cell repertoires in COVID-19. Study information: In each case, the material was cDNA or gDNA derived from T cells, B-cell-depleted T cells, or PBMCs.

The TCR originated in a man between 60 and 75 years old who had recovered from COVID-19. The V gene is TRBV19, the J gene TRBJ1-1; D possibly corresponds to TRBD1 (6 bases). The specimen sequenced was PBMCs or T cells enriched from blood (not recorded which). Here the CDR3 reads CASSTWTDEAFF. The CDR3 DNA sequence: TGTGCCAGTAGTACCTGGACAGATGAAGCTTTCTTT.